A selection of T cell receptor beta chains follows, all from one sample in a study of blood T cells in healthy people across ages. In TCRdb, the 5' RACE reads were re-called with MiXCR into one record per CDR3 protein. The table has 1.5 million to 2 million distinct CDR3 sequences, around 35% seen once. What was sequenced was blood. The receptors come from a woman aged 25 to 39 in good health. Both conserved end residues are part of each CDR3.

TRBV5-1 CASSLARAGGSYNEQFF
TRBV6-5 CASSYSRGAGEQFF
TRBV30 CAWSAASRGNTGELFF
TRBV6-6 CASAFSANSNQPQHF
TRBV20-1 CSARRTLLYEQYF
TRBV7-9 CASSSGQGALNTEAFF
TRBV9 CASSTGDTQYF
TRBV7-2 CASSFFNQETQYF
TRBV20-1 CSAWTSTWQFF
TRBV7-9 CASSRRAPGTDTQYF
TRBV20-1 CSAREVAGATGELFF
TRBV29-1 CSVAGSAEAFF
TRBV13 CASSLNAGNNEQFF
TRBV20-1 CSASRPGLAVTDTQYF